One and the same sample provided the 18 T cell receptor beta chains below, sequenced in a study of T cell responses to AZD1222 COVID-19 vaccine. Here immunoSEQ multiplex PCR was the method, and the copy in TCRdb shows in-frame clones only, minus some. The data show approximately 120,000 clones, 90% seen once. The specimen was peripheral blood, collected on day 0 of MenACWY control vaccination. These receptors all come from an adult in good health.

The rearrangement uses TRBV10-3 and TRBJ1-1, with D maybe TRBD1 (6 bases). V gave up 10 bases and J gave up 4 bases, with 22 bases separating them. This CDR3 has 15 residues. The germline V gene encodes CDR1 ENHRY and CDR2 SYGVKD. Here the CDR3 reads CATTDLTDRFTEAFF. The DNA for the CDR3 is TGTGCCACCACCGATTTAACAGACAGGTTCACTGAAGCTTTCTTT.

The chain has TRBV18 and TRBJ1-1; D is unresolved. The CDR3 sequence is 12 residues long. Germline CDR1 reads KGHSH; CDR2 reads LQKENI. V dropped 3 bases and J dropped 10 bases, with 12 bases sitting between them. Written as DNA, the CDR3 is TGTGCCAGCTCACCGGTTCTTGGGAGAGCTTTCTTT. Translating it yields CASSPVLGRAFF.

The chain carries TRBV3-1 (or the pseudogene TRBV3-2) and TRBJ2-1, with 10 bases identical to TRBD2. The J segment lost 0 bases and the V segment lost 6 bases, leaving 5 bases of the junction unmatched. CDR1 is LGHDT and CDR2 is YNNKEL in the germline V gene (reference sequence). The CDR3 covers 16 residues. CDR3 region: CASRNLAGVSYNEQFF. Written as DNA, the CDR3 is TGTGCCAGCAGGAATCTAGCGGGAGTCTCCTACAATGAGCAGTTCTTC.

CDR3 region: CASSLGSLRGDTQYF. For the CDR3, the DNA is TGTGCCAGTAGTCTGGGCTCGCTCCGGGGAGATACGCAGTATTTT. The rearrangement joins TRBV19 to TRBJ2-3; the D gene is possibly TRBD2 (5 bases). Deletions cut 5 bases from V and 5 bases from J, with 17 bases between. The CDR3 runs 15 residues. The germline V gene encodes CDR1 LNHDA and CDR2 SQIVND (reference sequence).

As to this clone: Other DNA sequences within the sample encode an identical CDR3. The chain couples TRBV13 to TRBJ2-1; 15 bases line up with TRBD2. The germline V gene encodes CDR1 PRHDT and CDR2 FYEKMQ (reference sequence). V lost 5 bases to trimming and J lost 4 bases; unmatched junction nucleotides: 6. This CDR3 contains 17 residues. The CDR3: CASSLGLAGGIYNEQFF. In nucleotides, the CDR3 is TGTGCCAGCAGCCTTGGACTAGCGGGAGGGATTTACAATGAGCAGTTCTTC.

The chain links TRBV6-5 to TRBJ2-7; TRBD1 aligns across 8 bases. This CDR3 has 14 residues. Germline V gene data show CDR1 as MNHEY and CDR2 as SVGAGI. Trimming took 6 bases from V and 6 from J; bases not matched to a gene: 10. CDR3: CASSPGQGVVEQYV. The CDR3 DNA reads as TGTGCCAGCAGCCCCGGACAGGGAGTGGTCGAGCAGTACGTC.

This chain links TRBV24-1 with TRBJ2-1; perhaps TRBD1 as D (6 bases). The germline V and J ends were trimmed by 2 bases and 5 bases, with 9 bases remaining between them. CDR3 length: 14 amino acids. From germline, CDR1 is KGHDR and CDR2 SFDVKD. CDR3 amino acids: CATSDWNRDNEQFF. The CDR3 bases are TGTGCCACCAGTGATTGGAACAGGGACAATGAGCAGTTCTTC.

The genes are TRBV18 and TRBJ1-1; 7 positions agree with TRBD1. Germline CDR1 KGHSH, CDR2 LQKENI. The CDR3 spans 16 residues. The trim removed 2 bases at V and 0 bases at J, leaving 6 bases unmatched. The CDR3 is CASSPLRDSMNTEAFF. The CDR3 DNA is TGTGCCAGCTCACCATTGAGGGACAGTATGAACACTGAAGCTTTCTTT.

The CDR3 nucleotides are TGTGCCAGCAGTTTACCCCCAAGCGTCACCGGGGAGCTGTTTTTT. It specifies CASSLPPSVTGELFF. This sequence joins TRBV28 and TRBJ2-2; D is undetermined. Germline loops: CDR1 MDHEN, CDR2 SYDVKM. The CDR3 is 15 amino acids. Deletions cut 2 bases from V and 4 bases from J, with 11 bases between.

The chain recombines TRBV27 with TRBJ2-7; D may be TRBD1 (6 bases). Germline loops: CDR1 MNHEY, CDR2 SMNVEV (reference sequence). V was trimmed by 5 bases and J by 2 bases, leaving 19 bases between them. The CDR3 totals 16 residues. CDR3 region: CASSRTGSHSTYEQYF. The CDR3 DNA follows: TGTGCCAGCAGTAGAACAGGGTCCCATTCAACCTACGAGCAGTACTTC.

The J gene is TRBJ1-1, the V gene TRBV7-9; 7 bases fit TRBD1. V dropped 5 bases and J dropped 4; count of bases not matched to a gene: 7. Germline V gene sequence: CDR1 SEHNR, CDR2 FQNEAQ (reference sequence). The CDR3 spans 14 residues. CDR3 sequence: CASSRLTGLTEAFF. In nucleotides, the CDR3 is TGTGCCAGCAGCCGACTGACAGGGCTCACTGAAGCTTTCTTT.

This clone was observed a single time. The DNA of the CDR3 is TGTGCCAGCAGCTTAGCGCGGGACAACACTGAAGCTTTCTTT. It translates to CASSLARDNTEAFF. The V and J genes are TRBV7-9 and TRBJ1-1; D may be TRBD1 (5 bases). Germline values: CDR1 SEHNR, CDR2 FQNEAQ (reference sequence). The CDR3 has 14 amino acids. Trimming took 0 bases from V and 2 from J, leaving 7 bases between them.

The chain joins TRBV10-3 to TRBJ2-7; no reliable D call. Germline V lookup: CDR1 ENHRY, CDR2 SYGVKD. CDR3 length equals 15 residues. V was clipped by 0 bases and J by 2 bases, with 11 bases between them. The CDR3 DNA follows: TGTGCCATCAGTGAGTCGGGCCCAGGAACCTACGAGCAGTACTTC. Amino acids: CAISESGPGTYEQYF.

This clone occurred a few times. This sequence joins TRBV27 and TRBJ1-2; D is uncertain. Germline CDR1 and CDR2: MNHEY and SMNVEV (reference sequence). The V end was cut by 3 bases, the J end by 2 bases, with 13 bases between. The CDR3 totals 15 residues. In DNA, the CDR3 is TGTGCCAGCAGTTTTTCGGGGTTTTTCAACTATGGCTACACCTTC. Translating it yields CASSFSGFFNYGYTF.

The chain couples TRBV3-1 (or the pseudogene TRBV3-2) to TRBJ2-5; possible D gene TRBD2, 5 bases. The CDR3 runs 14 residues. V was trimmed by 3 bases and J by 3 bases, leaving 11 bases between them. Germline CDR1 LGHDT, CDR2 YNNKEL (reference sequence). CDR3 in amino acids: CASSQRVGEETQYF. The CDR3 DNA follows: TGTGCCAGCAGCCAGCGGGTGGGCGAAGAGACCCAGTACTTC.

V gene TRBV21-1 combines with J gene TRBJ2-7; TRBD2, as called in the table, went unchecked against the DNA. TRBV21-1 represents a pseudogene. CDR3 length: 17 amino acids. The CDR3 DNA follows: TGTGCCAGCAGCAAAGGGGGGGGACCGTCCCGCTCCTACGAGCAGTACTTC. This codes for CASSKGGGPSRSYEQYF.

V usage is TRBV30 and J usage is TRBJ1-2; D is possibly TRBD1 (5 bases). The CDR3 has 11 residues. Germline V gene data show CDR1 as GTSNPN and CDR2 as SVGIG (reference sequence). The V end was cut by 4 bases, the J end by 11 bases, with 14 bases between. CDR3 amino acids: CAWIGGGRYTF. CDR3 bases: TGTGCCTGGATCGGTGGGGGGAGATACACCTTC.

The genes are TRBV3-1 (or the pseudogene TRBV3-2) and TRBJ2-1; unclear D gene. This CDR3 has 15 residues. The V and J ends lost 2 bases and 0 bases respectively, with 8 bases between them. CDR1 is LGHDT, CDR2 YNNKEL, per germline (reference sequence). The DNA of the CDR3 is TGTGCCAGCAGCCAAAGGTTTAGCTCCTACAATGAGCAGTTCTTC. Its translation: CASSQRFSSYNEQFF.